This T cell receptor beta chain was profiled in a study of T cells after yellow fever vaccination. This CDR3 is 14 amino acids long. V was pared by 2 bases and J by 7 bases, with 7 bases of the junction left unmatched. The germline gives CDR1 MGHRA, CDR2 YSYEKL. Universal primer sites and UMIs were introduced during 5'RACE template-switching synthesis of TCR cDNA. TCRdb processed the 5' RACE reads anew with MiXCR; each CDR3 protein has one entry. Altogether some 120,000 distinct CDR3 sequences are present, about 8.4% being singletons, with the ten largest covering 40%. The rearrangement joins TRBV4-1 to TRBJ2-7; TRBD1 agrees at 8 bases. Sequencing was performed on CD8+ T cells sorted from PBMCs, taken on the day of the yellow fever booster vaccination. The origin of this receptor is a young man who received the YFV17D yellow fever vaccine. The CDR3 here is CASSQSTGADEQYF. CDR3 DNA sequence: TGCGCCAGCAGCCAATCGACAGGGGCGGATGAGCAGTACTTC.